This TCR beta chain was observed in a study of post-analysis software for immune sequencing data. The overall study: Several disease courses (relapsing-remitting, secondary progressive and progressive-relapsing) of multiple sclerosis were included. Study results and caveats: Among 4 or 5 TRBV segments more frequent in patients than controls were TRBV5-6, TRBV5-1 and TRBV20-1.

Included in the TCR beta cDNA libraries were unique molecular identifiers. Yield was 500,000 or so cDNA molecules from roughly 1 to 10 million T cells. TCRdb reprocessed the PCR reads with MiXCR, giving one entry per CDR3 protein. The table shows hundreds of thousands of distinct CDR3 sequences, with approximately 53% occurring only once. Trimming took 0 bases from V and 3 from J, leaving 12 bases between them. Per germline, CDR1 SQVTM and CDR2 ANQGSEA. The CDR3 consists of 15 residues. The count of this clonotype is one. Its antigen is undetermined. The sample consisted of blood. The J gene is TRBJ2-1, the V gene TRBV29-1, with unresolved D. The TCR originated in a girl aged 10 to 17 with multiple sclerosis. The CDR3 loop is CSVEEQYGFYNEQFF. The CDR3 coding sequence is TGCAGCGTTGAAGAGCAATATGGTTTCTACAATGAGCAGTTCTTC.